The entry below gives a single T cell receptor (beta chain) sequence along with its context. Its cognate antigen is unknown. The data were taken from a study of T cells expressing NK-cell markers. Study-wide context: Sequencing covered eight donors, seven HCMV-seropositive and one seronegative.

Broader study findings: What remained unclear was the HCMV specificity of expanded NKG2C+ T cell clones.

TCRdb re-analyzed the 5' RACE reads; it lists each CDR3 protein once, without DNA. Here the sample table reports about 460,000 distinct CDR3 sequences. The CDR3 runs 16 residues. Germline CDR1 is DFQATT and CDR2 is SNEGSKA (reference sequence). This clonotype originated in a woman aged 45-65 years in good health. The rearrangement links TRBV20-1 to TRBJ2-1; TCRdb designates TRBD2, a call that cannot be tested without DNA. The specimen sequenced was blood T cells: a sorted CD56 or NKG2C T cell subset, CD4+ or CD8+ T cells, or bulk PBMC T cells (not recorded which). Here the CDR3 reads CSAPALAEDPYNEQFF.